The clone carrying this TCR beta chain occurred a few times. No antigen is known for it. For the second PCR, which ran for 7 to 11 cycles, a sample-barcoded 5' primer and a J-beta primer mix were used. Every cDNA molecule bore a tag from a template-switch adaptor containing 12 random nucleotides. TCRdb re-analysed the 5' RACE reads in MiXCR, keeping a single row per CDR3 protein. The repertoire consists of under 950,000 distinct CDR3 sequences, with 22% occurring once and the leading ten covering around 22%. This CDR3 has 15 residues. With 0 bases removed from V and 7 bases from J, the gap between germline ends came to 13 bases. CDR1 is SGHTA and CDR2 is FQGNSA in the germline V gene. The data are from a study of blood T cells in healthy people across ages. The individuals who served as donors were healthy Caucasians living in Russia, aged about 6 to 90. Study observations and caveats: Strong correlation linked observed beta diversity and percent naive T cells.

Sequenced: blood. This chain joins TRBV7-2 and TRBJ2-1; D assignment may be TRBD1 or TRBD2 (5 bases each). This clonotype originated in an older man in good health. For the CDR3, the DNA is TGTGCCAGCAGCTTAGCGGGGGAAGTTAGAAATGAGCAGTTCTTC. It translates to CASSLAGEVRNEQFF.